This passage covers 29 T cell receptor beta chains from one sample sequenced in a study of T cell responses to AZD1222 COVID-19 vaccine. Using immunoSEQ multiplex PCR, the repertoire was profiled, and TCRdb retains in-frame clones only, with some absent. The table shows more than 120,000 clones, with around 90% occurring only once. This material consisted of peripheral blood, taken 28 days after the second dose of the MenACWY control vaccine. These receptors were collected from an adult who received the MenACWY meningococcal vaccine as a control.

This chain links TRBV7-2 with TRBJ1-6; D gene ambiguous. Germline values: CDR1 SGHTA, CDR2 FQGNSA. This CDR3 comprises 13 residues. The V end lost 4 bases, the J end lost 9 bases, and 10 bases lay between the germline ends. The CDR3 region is CASSSYEFSPLHF. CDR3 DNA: TGTGCCAGCAGCTCCTATGAGTTTTCACCCCTCCACTTT.

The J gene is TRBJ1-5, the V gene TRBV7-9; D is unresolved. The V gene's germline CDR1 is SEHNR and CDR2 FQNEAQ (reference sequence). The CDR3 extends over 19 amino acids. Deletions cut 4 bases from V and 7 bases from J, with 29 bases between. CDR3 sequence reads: CASSSKDIQSPGIGQPQHF. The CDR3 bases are TGTGCCAGCAGCTCCAAAGATATACAGTCGCCGGGGATTGGCCAGCCCCAGCATTTT.

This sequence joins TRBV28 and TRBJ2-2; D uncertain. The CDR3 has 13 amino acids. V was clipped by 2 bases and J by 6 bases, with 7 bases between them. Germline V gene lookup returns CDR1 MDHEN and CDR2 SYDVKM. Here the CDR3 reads CASSLRAAGELFF. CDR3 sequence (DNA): TGTGCCAGCAGTTTACGGGCGGCCGGGGAGCTGTTTTTT.

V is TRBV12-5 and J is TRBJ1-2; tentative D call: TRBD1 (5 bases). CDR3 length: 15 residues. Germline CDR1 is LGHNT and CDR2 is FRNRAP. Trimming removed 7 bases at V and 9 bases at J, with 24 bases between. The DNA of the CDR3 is TGTGCTAGTGCCCCAGGATGGGACGCGGAACGTAGCTACACCTTC. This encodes CASAPGWDAERSYTF.

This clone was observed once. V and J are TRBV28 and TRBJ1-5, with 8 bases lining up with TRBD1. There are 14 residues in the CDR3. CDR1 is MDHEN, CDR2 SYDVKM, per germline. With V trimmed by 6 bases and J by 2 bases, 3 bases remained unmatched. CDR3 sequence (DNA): TGTGCCAGCAGCCAGGGACAGGGCAATCAGCCCCAGCATTTT. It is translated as CASSQGQGNQPQHF.

CDR3 protein: CASSQLSRNEAFF. CDR3 DNA: TGTGCCAGCAGCCAACTTAGTCGGAATGAAGCTTTCTTT. The chain couples TRBV3-1 (or the pseudogene TRBV3-2) to TRBJ1-1, with D unclear. The V end lost 2 bases, the J end lost 7 bases, and 11 bases lay between the germline ends. CDR3 length: 13 amino acids. Germline CDR1 reads LGHDT; CDR2 reads YNNKEL (reference sequence).

The CDR3 nucleotides are TGTGCCAGCAGTTATGGGGGGAACGCTAATTCACCCCTCCACTTT. It codes for CASSYGGNANSPLHF. The gene calls are TRBV6-5 and TRBJ1-6; D may be TRBD1 (5 bases). The germline V gene encodes CDR1 MNHEY and CDR2 SVGAGI. The CDR3 is 15 amino acids. V shed 3 bases and J shed 6 bases, with 12 bases lying between them.

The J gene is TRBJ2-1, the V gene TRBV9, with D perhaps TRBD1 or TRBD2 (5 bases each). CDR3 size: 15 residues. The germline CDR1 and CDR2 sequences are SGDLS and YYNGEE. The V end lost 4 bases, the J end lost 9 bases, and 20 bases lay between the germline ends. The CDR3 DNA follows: TGTGCCAGCAGCCCCGGGACCGTCTGGAGTGGTGAGCAGTTCTTC. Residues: CASSPGTVWSGEQFF. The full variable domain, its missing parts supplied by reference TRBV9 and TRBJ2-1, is DSGVTQTPKHLITATGQRVTLRCSPRSGDLSVYWYQQSLDQGLQFLIQYYNGEERAKGNILERFSAQQFPDLHSELNLSSLELGDSALYFCASSPGTVWSGEQFFGPGTRLTVL.

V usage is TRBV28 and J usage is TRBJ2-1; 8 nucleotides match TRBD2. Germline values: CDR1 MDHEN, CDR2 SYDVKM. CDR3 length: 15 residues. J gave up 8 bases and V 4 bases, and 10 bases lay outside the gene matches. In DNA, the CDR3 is TGTGCCAGCAGTTCTGGCGGGAGGACTACAGATGAGCAGTTCTTC. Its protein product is CASSSGGRTTDEQFF.

CDR3 DNA sequence: TGCAGCGTTTTGCCCGGGGCCGTAGGCTACGAGCAGTACTTC. Its translation is CSVLPGAVGYEQYF. The chain couples TRBV29-1 to TRBJ2-7; the D call may be TRBD1 or TRBD2 (5 bases each). Deletions cut 5 bases from V and 3 bases from J, with 17 bases between. The germline gives CDR1 SQVTM, CDR2 ANQGSEA. This CDR3 comprises 14 residues.

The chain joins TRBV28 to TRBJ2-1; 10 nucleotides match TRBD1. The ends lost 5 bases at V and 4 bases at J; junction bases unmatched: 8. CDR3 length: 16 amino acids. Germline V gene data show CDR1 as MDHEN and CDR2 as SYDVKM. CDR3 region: CASSARQGARYNEQFF. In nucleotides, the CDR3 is TGTGCCAGCAGTGCCCGACAGGGGGCGCGGTACAATGAGCAGTTCTTC.

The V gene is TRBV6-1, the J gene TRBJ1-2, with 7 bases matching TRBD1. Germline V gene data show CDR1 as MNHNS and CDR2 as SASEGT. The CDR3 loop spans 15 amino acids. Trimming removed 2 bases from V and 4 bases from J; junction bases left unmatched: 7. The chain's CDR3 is CASSENRGLGYGYTF. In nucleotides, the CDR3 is TGTGCCAGCAGTGAAAACAGGGGCCTGGGCTATGGCTACACCTTC.

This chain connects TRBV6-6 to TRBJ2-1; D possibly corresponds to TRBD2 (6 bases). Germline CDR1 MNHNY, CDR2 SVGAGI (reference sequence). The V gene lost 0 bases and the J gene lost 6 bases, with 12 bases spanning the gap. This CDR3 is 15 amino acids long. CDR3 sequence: CASSYSGGGRNEQFF. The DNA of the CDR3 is TGTGCCAGCAGTTACTCCGGGGGAGGTCGCAATGAGCAGTTCTTC.

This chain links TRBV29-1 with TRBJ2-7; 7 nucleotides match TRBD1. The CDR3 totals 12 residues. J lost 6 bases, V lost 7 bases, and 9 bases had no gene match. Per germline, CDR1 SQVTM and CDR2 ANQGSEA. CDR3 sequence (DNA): TGCAGCGGCGGAGACAGGGTGAGCGAGCAGTACTTC. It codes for CSGGDRVSEQYF.

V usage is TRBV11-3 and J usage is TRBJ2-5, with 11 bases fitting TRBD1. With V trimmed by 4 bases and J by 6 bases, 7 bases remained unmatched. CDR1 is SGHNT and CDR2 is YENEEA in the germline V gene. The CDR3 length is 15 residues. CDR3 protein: CASSSWTGGTKTQYF. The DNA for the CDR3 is TGTGCCAGCAGCTCTTGGACAGGGGGCACAAAGACCCAGTACTTC.

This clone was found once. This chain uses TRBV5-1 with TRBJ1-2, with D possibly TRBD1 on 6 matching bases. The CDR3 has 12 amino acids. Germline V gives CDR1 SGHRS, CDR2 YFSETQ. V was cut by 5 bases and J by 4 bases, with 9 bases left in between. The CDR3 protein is CASSLDSYGYTF. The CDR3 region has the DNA TGCGCCAGCAGTCTGGACAGCTATGGCTACACCTTC.

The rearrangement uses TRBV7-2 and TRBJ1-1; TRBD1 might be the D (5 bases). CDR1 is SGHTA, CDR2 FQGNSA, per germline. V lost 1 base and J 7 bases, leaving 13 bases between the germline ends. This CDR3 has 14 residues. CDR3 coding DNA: TGTGCCAGCAGCTTAGGGGGGGGGACGGGTGAAGCTTTCTTT. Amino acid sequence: CASSLGGGTGEAFF.

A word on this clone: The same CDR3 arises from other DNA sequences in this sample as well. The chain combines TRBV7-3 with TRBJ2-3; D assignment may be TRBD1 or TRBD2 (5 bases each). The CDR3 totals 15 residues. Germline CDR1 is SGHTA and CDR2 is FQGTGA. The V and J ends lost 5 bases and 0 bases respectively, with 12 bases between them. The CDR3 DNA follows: TGTGCCAGCAGCCCCTCTGGGGGTAGCACAGATACGCAGTATTTT. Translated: CASSPSGGSTDTQYF.

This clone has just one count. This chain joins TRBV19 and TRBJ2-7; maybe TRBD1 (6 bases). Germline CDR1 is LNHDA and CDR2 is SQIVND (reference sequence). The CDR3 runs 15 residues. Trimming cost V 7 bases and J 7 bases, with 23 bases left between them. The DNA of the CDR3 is TGTGCCAGTACAAAGGAGGACAGAGGGGTTGGTGAGCAGTACTTC. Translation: CASTKEDRGVGEQYF.

The CDR3 sequence: CASLQGLLTEAFF. The DNA for the CDR3 is TGTGCCAGTCTCCAGGGGCTCCTTACTGAAGCTTTCTTT. The chain is built from TRBV7-2 and TRBJ1-1, with D tentatively TRBD1 (6 bases). Germline V gene data show CDR1 as SGHTA and CDR2 as FQGNSA. Trimming took off 9 bases at V and 5 bases at J, with 16 bases between the two ends. CDR3 length: 13 residues. The variable domain in full, with the rest retrieved from reference TRBV7-2 and TRBJ1-1, is GAGVSQSPSNKVTEKGKDVELRCDPISGHTALYWYRQSLGQGLEFLIYFQGNSAPDKSGLPSDRFSAERTGGSVSTLTIQRTQQEDSAVYLCASLQGLLTEAFFGQGTRLTVV.

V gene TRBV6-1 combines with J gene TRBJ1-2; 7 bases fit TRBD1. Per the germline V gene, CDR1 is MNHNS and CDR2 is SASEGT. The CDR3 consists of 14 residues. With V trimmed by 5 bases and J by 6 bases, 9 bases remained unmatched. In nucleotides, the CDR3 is TGTGCCAGCAGTACCTACAGGGGCGCCGATGGCTACACCTTC. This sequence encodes CASSTYRGADGYTF.

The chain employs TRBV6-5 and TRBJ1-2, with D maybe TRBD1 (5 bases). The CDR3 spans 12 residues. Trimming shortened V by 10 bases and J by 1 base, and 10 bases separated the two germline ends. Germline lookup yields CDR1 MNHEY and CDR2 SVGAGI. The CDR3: CATQGVNYGYTF. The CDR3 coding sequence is TGTGCCACCCAGGGAGTTAACTATGGCTACACCTTC.

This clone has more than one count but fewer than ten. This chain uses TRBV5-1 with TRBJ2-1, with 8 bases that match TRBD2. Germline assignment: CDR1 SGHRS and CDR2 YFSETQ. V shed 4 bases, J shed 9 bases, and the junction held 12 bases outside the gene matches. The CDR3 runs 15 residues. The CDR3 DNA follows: TGCGCCAGCAGCCGGGAGGCGGGGGGCTCTTTTGAGCAGTTCTTC. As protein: CASSREAGGSFEQFF.

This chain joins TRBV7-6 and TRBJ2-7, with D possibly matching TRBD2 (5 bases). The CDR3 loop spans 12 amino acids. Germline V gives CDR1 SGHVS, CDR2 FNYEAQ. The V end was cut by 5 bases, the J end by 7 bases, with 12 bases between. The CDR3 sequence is CASSPLGGEQYF. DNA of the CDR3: TGTGCCAGCAGCCCTTTGGGCGGGGAGCAGTACTTC. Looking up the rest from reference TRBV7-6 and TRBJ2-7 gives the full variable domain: GAGVSQSPRYKVTKRGQDVALRCDPISGHVSLYWYRQALGQGPEFLTYFNYEAQQDKSGLPNDRFSAERPEGSISTLTIQRTEQRDSAMYRCASSPLGGEQYFGPGTRLTVT.

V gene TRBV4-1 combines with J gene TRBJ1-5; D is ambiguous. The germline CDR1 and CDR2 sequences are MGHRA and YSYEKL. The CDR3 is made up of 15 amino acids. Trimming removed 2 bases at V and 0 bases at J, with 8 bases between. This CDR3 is CASSQFRSSNQPQHF. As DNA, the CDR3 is TGCGCCAGCAGCCAATTCAGATCTAGCAATCAGCCCCAGCATTTT.

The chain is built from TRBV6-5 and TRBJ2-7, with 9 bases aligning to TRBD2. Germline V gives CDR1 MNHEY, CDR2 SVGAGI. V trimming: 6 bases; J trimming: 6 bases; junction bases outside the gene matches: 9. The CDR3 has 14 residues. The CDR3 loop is CASSPGTSYSEQYF. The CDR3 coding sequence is TGTGCCAGCAGCCCCGGGACTAGCTACTCCGAGCAGTACTTC.

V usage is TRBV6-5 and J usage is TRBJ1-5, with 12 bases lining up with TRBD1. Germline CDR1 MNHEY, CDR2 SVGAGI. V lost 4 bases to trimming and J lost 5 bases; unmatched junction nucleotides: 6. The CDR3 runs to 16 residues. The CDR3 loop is CASSLTGTGGHQPQHF. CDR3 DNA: TGTGCCAGCAGTTTAACCGGGACAGGGGGCCATCAGCCCCAGCATTTT.

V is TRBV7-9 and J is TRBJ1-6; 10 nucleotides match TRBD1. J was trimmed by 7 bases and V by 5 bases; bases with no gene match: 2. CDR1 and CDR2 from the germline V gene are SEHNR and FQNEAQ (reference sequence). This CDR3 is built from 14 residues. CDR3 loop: CASSRGQGNSPLHF. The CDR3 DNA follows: TGTGCCAGCAGCCGGGGACAGGGGAATTCACCCCTCCACTTT.

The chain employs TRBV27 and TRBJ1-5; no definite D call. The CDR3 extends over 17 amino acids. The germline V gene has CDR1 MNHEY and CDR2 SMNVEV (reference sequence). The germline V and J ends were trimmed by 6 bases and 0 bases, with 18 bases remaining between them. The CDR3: CASSFRVNLYSNQPQHF. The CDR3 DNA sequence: TGTGCCAGCAGCTTCCGGGTTAACCTTTATAGCAATCAGCCCCAGCATTTT.